This entry lists 15 T cell receptor beta chains sequenced from one sample in a study of shared T cell receptors in the human thymus. Sequencing used immunoSEQ multiplex PCR; TCRdb keeps in-frame clones, though not all of them. Of hundreds of thousands of clones detected, approximately 90% appear once; the ten largest clones hold 0.0095% to 0.012%. These data were also reused for a study on human thymus T cells.

Sequenced sample: thymocytes. These receptors were collected from a boy in the first two years of life with a congenital heart defect.

The chain joins TRBV7-2 to TRBJ2-3, with 9 bases identical to TRBD2. CDR3 length equals 16 residues. The V gene end was trimmed by 1 base and the J gene end by 3 bases; junction bases not matched to a gene: 5. CDR1 and CDR2 from the germline V gene are SGHTA and FQGNSA. The CDR3, as DNA: TGTGCCAGCAGCTTAGGGCGGGAGGGCGGTACAGATACGCAGTATTTT. Its protein is CASSLGREGGTDTQYF.

This chain joins TRBV27 and TRBJ1-6, with unresolved D. The CDR3 extends over 15 amino acids. Trimming took 4 bases from V and 9 from J, leaving 16 bases between them. The germline gives CDR1 MNHEY, CDR2 SMNVEV (reference sequence). CDR3 in amino acids: CASSSTGSEFSPLHF. In nucleotides, the CDR3 is TGTGCCAGCAGTTCTACGGGTTCCGAGTTTTCACCCCTCCACTTT.

The genes are TRBV7-3 and TRBJ1-1, with a weak D call TRBD1 (6 bases). Germline values: CDR1 SGHTA, CDR2 FQGTGA. With 5 bases removed from V and 0 bases from J, the gap between germline ends came to 7 bases. This CDR3 region has 13 residues. Here the CDR3 reads CASSRTVNTEAFF. The CDR3 bases are TGTGCCAGCAGCCGGACAGTGAACACTGAAGCTTTCTTT.

The chain has TRBV4-3 and TRBJ2-1; 7 positions agree with TRBD2. CDR1 and CDR2 (germline): LGHNA, YSLEER. J gave up 3 bases and V 0 bases, and 17 bases lay outside the gene matches. The CDR3 has 20 amino acids. The CDR3 DNA reads TGCGCCAGCAGCCAAGATCCGGGCCGTTGGGGGGGAGCAAACTACAATGAGCAGTTCTTC. As protein: CASSQDPGRWGGANYNEQFF.

This sequence joins TRBV4-1 and TRBJ2-7, with TRBD2 identical over 7 bases. Losses at the gene ends were 0 bases for V and 3 bases for J; bases not matched to a gene: 8. CDR3 length: 16 residues. Per the germline V gene, CDR1 is MGHRA and CDR2 is YSYEKL. CDR3 bases: TGCGCCAGCAGCCAAGATGTGAGGGAGGGCCTCTACGAGCAGTACTTC. Protein: CASSQDVREGLYEQYF.

A few counts support this clone. This rearrangement joins TRBV7-9 to TRBJ2-3, with a tentative D call TRBD1 (5 bases). Trimming removed 5 bases from V and 6 bases from J, with 18 bases in between. Germline lookup yields CDR1 SEHNR and CDR2 FQNEAQ (reference sequence). This CDR3 is 15 amino acids long. The chain's CDR3 is CASSAKPREQDTQYF. CDR3 in DNA: TGTGCCAGCAGCGCCAAGCCCAGGGAACAGGATACGCAGTATTTT.

This sequence joins TRBV2 and TRBJ1-4; a weak D match, TRBD1 (6 bases). The CDR3 covers 13 residues. The V end lost 3 bases, the J end lost 14 bases, and 16 bases lay between the germline ends. CDR1 is SNHLY, CDR2 FYNNEI, per germline. The CDR3 is CASSDPSERGLFF. DNA of the CDR3: TGTGCCAGCAGTGATCCCTCGGAAAGGGGGCTGTTTTTT.

This clone was seen more than once but under ten times. The V and J genes are TRBV11-2 and TRBJ1-3; D not resolved. Trimming took 3 bases from V and 0 from J, leaving 15 bases between them. The CDR3 runs to 17 residues. CDR1 is SGHAT, CDR2 FQNNGV, per germline. CDR3 region: CASSFTQTSRSGNTIYF. The CDR3 DNA is TGTGCCAGCAGCTTTACTCAGACTTCCCGCTCTGGAAACACCATATATTTT.

The chain uses TRBV5-6 and TRBJ2-7, with TRBD1 matching over 7 bases. The CDR3 is made up of 12 amino acids. Germline V gene data show CDR1 as SGHDT and CDR2 as YYEEEE. J gave up 4 bases and V 4 bases, and 2 bases lay outside the gene matches. The CDR3 DNA reads as TGTGCCAGCAGCCGGACAGGTTACGAGCAGTACTTC. It encodes CASSRTGYEQYF.

The J gene is TRBJ1-5, the V gene TRBV6-6, with D perhaps matching TRBD1 (5 bases). V was pared by 2 bases and J by 7 bases, with 9 bases between. CDR3 length: 13 residues. CDR1 MNHNY and CDR2 SVGAGI come from the germline V gene (reference sequence). CDR3 region: CASSYVRGQPQHF. CDR3 in DNA: TGTGCCAGCAGTTACGTCCGGGGGCAGCCCCAGCATTTT.

The chain employs TRBV5-6 and TRBJ2-3; 10 bases map to TRBD2. The CDR3 has 14 residues. Germline V gene data show CDR1 as SGHDT and CDR2 as YYEEEE. J lost 4 bases, V lost 4 bases, and 3 bases had no gene match. In DNA form, the CDR3 reads TGTGCCAGCAGCAGAGCGGGAGGGGCAGATACGCAGTATTTT. It yields the protein CASSRAGGADTQYF.

The chain couples TRBV6-1 to TRBJ2-3, with TRBD2 matching 11 bases. Germline lookup yields CDR1 MNHNS and CDR2 SASEGT. With 6 bases clipped from V and 3 bases from J, the junction kept 5 bases outside the gene matches. The length of the CDR3 is 15 residues. The CDR3 DNA sequence: TGTGCCAGCAGGATAACTAGCGGGAGAACAGATACGCAGTATTTT. It encodes CASRITSGRTDTQYF.

This chain joins TRBV5-4 and TRBJ2-3, with 10 bases identical to TRBD2. V shed 4 bases and J 1 base; nucleotides not matched to a gene: 6. Germline lookup yields CDR1 SGHNT and CDR2 YYREEE (reference sequence). The CDR3 consists of 16 residues. CDR3 coding DNA: TGTGCCAGCAGCCGGAGGACTAGCGGACGCACAGATACGCAGTATTTT. This translates into CASSRRTSGRTDTQYF.

The genes are TRBV6-6 and TRBJ2-7; 7 bases agree with TRBD1. CDR3 length: 16 amino acids. The ends lost 4 bases at V and 2 bases at J; junction bases unmatched: 11. CDR1 is MNHNY, CDR2 SVGAGI, per germline (reference sequence). In DNA, the CDR3 is TGTGCCAGCAGTTGCCACAGGGGAGACAGCGCCTACGAGCAGTACTTC. This translates into CASSCHRGDSAYEQYF.

The J gene is TRBJ1-5, the V gene TRBV27; 8 bases map to TRBD1. The junction had 12 bases not matched to a gene; V was cut back by 5 bases and J by 0 bases. Per germline, CDR1 MNHEY and CDR2 SMNVEV (reference sequence). The CDR3 sequence is 18 residues long. CDR3 sequence: CASSPNRGSGNSNQPQHF. DNA of the CDR3: TGTGCCAGCAGTCCCAACAGGGGGTCAGGTAATAGCAATCAGCCCCAGCATTTT.